This T cell receptor (beta chain) was recorded in a study of blood T cells in healthy people across ages. This clonotype was detected a few times. The second PCR ran 7 to 11 cycles with a sample-barcoded 5' primer and J-beta primers. TCRdb used MiXCR to reprocess the 5' RACE reads, holding one entry per CDR3 protein. The sample yields approximately 580,000 distinct CDR3 sequences, about 25% seen once. CDR1 and CDR2 (germline): MGHRA, YSYEKL. The CDR3 is made up of 16 amino acids. This sample was shared with a second study, whose subject was T cells of mothers and their children. As that report states: The TCR beta CDR3 read count exceeded 9 million for each mother and was about 2.7 million for each child.

The sequence derives from a boy younger than 18 in good health. The chain carries TRBV4-1 and TRBJ2-5; TRBD2 might be the D (5 bases). The J call could be wrong; TRBJ2-1 is a better fit for the DNA end. The specimen was blood. The CDR3 bases are TGCGCCAGCAGCCAAGAAGTACTATCGGGAACCGATGAGCAGTTCTTC. This codes for CASSQEVLSGTDEQFF.